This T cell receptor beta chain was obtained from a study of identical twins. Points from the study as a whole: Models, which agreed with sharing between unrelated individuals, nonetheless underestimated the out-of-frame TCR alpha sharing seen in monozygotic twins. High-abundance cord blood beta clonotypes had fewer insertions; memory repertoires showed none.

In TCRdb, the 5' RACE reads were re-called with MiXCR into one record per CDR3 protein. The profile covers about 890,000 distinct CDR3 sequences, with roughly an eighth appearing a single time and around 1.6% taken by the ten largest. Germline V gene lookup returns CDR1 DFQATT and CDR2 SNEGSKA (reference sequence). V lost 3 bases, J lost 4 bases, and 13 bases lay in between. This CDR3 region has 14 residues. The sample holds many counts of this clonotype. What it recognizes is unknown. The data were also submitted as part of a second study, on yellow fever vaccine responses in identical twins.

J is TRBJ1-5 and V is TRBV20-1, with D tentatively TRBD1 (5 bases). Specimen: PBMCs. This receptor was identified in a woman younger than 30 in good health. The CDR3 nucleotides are TGCAGTGCTAGTGGGGCCCAGTGGAATCAGCCCCAGCATTTT. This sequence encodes CSASGAQWNQPQHF.